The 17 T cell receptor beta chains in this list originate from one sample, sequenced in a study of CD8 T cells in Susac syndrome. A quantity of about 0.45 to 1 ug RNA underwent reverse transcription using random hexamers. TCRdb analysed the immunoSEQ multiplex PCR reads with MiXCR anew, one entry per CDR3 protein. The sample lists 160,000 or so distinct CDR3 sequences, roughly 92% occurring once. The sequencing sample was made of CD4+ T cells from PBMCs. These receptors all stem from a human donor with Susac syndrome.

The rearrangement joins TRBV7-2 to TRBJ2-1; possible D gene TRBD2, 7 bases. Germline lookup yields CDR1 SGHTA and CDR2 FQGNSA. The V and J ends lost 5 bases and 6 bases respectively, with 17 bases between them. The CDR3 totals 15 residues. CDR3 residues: CASSAGRGRINEQFF. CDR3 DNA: TGTGCCAGCAGCGCCGGGCGGGGGCGCATCAATGAGCAGTTCTTC.

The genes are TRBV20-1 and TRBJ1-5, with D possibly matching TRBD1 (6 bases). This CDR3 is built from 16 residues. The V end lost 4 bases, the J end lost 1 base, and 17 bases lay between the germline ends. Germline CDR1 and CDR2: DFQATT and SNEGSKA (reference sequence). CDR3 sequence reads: CSAMGAGAMSNQPQHF. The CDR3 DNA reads TGCAGTGCTATGGGGGCAGGGGCAATGAGCAATCAGCCCCAGCATTTT.

CDR3 in DNA: TGCGCCAGCAGCTTTGGGACAGTAAATTACGAGCAGTACTTC. It yields the protein CASSFGTVNYEQYF. The chain is built from TRBV5-1 and TRBJ2-7, with 7 bases fitting TRBD1. This CDR3 is built from 14 residues. Germline loops: CDR1 SGHRS, CDR2 YFSETQ. V lost 2 bases to trimming and J lost 4 bases; unmatched junction nucleotides: 6.

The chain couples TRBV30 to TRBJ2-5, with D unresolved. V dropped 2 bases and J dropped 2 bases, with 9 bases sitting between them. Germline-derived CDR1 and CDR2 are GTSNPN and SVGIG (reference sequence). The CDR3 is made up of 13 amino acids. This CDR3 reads CAWSMWGQETQYF. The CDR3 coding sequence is TGTGCCTGGAGTATGTGGGGACAAGAGACCCAGTACTTC.

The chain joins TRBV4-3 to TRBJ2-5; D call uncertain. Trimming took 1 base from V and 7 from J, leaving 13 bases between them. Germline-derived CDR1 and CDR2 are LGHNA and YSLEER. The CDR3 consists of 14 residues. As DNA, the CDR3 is TGCGCCAGCAGCCAAGGTTGGGCAGAGAGGACCCAGTACTTC. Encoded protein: CASSQGWAERTQYF.

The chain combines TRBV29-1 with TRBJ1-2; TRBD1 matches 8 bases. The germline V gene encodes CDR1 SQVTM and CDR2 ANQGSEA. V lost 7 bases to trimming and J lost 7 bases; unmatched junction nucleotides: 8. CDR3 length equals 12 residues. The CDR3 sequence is CSGVDGQGGYTF. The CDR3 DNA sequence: TGCAGCGGGGTAGACGGACAGGGTGGCTACACCTTC. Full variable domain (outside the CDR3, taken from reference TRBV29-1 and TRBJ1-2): SAVISQKPSRDICQRGTSLTIQCQVDSQVTMMFWYRQQPGQSLTLIATANQGSEATYESGFVIDKFPISRPNLTFSTLTVSNMSPEDSSIYLCSGVDGQGGYTFGSGTRLTVV.

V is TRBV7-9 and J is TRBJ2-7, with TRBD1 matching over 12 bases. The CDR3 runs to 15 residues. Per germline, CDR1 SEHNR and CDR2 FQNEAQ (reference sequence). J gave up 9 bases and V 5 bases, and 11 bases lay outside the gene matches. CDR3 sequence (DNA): TGTGCCAGCAGCGAGGGGACAGGGGGCACCTCGGCGCAGTACTTC. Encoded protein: CASSEGTGGTSAQYF.

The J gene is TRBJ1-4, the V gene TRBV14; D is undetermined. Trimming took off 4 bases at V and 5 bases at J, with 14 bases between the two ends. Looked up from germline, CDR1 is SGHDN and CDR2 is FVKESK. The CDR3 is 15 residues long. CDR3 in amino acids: CASSPFSGPNEKLFF. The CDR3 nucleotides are TGTGCCAGCAGCCCGTTTTCAGGCCCCAATGAAAAACTGTTTTTT.

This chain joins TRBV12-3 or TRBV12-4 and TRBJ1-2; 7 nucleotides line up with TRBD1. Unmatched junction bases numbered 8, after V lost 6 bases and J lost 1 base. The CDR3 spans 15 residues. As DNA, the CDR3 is TGTGCCAGCAGCAACACGGGACAGAGTAACTATGGCTACACCTTC. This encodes CASSNTGQSNYGYTF.

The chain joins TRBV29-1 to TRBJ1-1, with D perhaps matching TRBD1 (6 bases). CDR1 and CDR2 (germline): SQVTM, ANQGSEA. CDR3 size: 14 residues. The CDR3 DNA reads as TGCAGTTTACGACGGACAGTTATGAACACTGAAGCTTTCTTT. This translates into CSLRRTVMNTEAFF.

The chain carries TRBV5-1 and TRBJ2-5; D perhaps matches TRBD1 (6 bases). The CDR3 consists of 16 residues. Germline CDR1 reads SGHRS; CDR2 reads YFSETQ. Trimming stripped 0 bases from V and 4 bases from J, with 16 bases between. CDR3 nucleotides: TGCGCCAGCAGCTTGGGCACCCAGGGGTCGGGAGAGACCCAGTACTTC. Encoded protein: CASSLGTQGSGETQYF.

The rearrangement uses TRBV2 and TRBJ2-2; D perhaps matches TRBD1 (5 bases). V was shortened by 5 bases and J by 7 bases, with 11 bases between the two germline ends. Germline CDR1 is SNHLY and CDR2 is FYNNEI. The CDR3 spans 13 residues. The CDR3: CASSKGESGELFF. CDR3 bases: TGTGCCAGCAGTAAAGGGGAAAGCGGGGAGCTGTTTTTT.

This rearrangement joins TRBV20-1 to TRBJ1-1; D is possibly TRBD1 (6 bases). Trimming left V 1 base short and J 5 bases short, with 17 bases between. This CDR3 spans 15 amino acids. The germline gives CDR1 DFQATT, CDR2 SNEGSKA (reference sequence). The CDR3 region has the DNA TGCAGTGCTAGAGTTCCCCGTGGGGGGCGGACTGAAGCTTTCTTT. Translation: CSARVPRGGRTEAFF.

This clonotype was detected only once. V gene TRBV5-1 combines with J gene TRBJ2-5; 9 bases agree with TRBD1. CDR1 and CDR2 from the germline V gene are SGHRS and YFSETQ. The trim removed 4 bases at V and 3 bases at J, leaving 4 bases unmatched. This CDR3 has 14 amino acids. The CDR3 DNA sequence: TGCGCCAGCAGCCTACGGACAGGGGAAGAGACCCAGTACTTC. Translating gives CASSLRTGEETQYF.

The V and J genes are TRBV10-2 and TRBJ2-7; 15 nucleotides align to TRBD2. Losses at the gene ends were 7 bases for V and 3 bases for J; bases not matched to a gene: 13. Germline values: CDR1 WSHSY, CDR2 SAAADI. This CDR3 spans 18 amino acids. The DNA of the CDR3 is TGCGCCAGCATTCCTCCGGGACTAGCGGGGGGCAGACTCTACGAGCAGTACTTC. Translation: CASIPPGLAGGRLYEQYF.

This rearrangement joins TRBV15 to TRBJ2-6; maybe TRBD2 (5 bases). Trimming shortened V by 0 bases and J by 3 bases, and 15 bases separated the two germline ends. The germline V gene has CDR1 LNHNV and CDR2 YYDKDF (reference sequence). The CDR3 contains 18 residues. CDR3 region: CATSRDLQEALGANVLTF. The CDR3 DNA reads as TGTGCCACCAGCAGAGATCTCCAGGAGGCCCTTGGGGCCAACGTCCTGACTTTC.

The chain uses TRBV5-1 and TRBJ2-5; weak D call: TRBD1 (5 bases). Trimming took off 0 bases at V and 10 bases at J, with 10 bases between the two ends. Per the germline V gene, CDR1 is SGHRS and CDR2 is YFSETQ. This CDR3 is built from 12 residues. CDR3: CASSLEGDLQYF. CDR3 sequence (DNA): TGCGCCAGCAGCTTGGAAGGGGATCTCCAGTACTTC.